This is a list of T cell receptor beta chains from one sample in a study of cytomegalovirus exposure and HLA in healthy donors. The data were produced by immunoSEQ multiplex PCR, yet TCRdb's version contains in-frame clones alone and is incomplete. The repertoire holds around 150,000 clones, approximately 80% seen once, with approximately 6.8% in the top ten. What was sequenced was PBMCs. The receptors stem from a male donor in good health and CMV-seropositive. CDR3s include the opening cysteine and the closing phenylalanine or tryptophan. A D gene is named only where the DNA matches it firmly. Size tells how often a clone was seen (once, few, many) or the class of an expanded clone, and some rows leave it out.

d_call,clone_size,v_call,j_call,cdr3_aa,cdr3_nt
NA,NA,TRBV25-1,TRBJ1-2,CASSEVGGHYTF,TGTGCCAGCAGTGAAGTTGGTGGCCACTACACCTTC
NA,few,TRBV13,TRBJ2-5,CASSQVPTSQETQYF,TGTGCCAGCAGCCAAGTACCGACTTCCCAAGAGACCCAGTACTTC
NA,NA,TRBV9,TRBJ1-5,CASSAQGGSNQPQHF,TGTGCCAGCAGCGCTCAGGGAGGGAGCAATCAGCCCCAGCATTTT
NA,NA,TRBV5-5,TRBJ1-2,CASSSYYGYTF,TGTGCCAGCAGCTCGTACTATGGCTACACCTTC
NA,NA,TRBV6-1,TRBJ1-1,CASSEAPQELNTEAFF,TGTGCCAGCAGTGAAGCGCCACAGGAGTTGAACACTGAAGCTTTCTTT
TRBD2,NA,TRBV27,TRBJ2-1,CASSLYGLAGRDEQFF,TGTGCCAGCAGTTTATACGGACTAGCGGGAAGGGATGAGCAGTTCTTC
NA,NA,TRBV27,TRBJ1-2,CASSLSQGNYGYTF,TGTGCCAGCAGTTTATCCCAGGGAAACTATGGCTACACCTTC
TRBD1,NA,TRBV18,TRBJ2-7,CASSRDRAYEQYF,TGTGCCAGCTCAAGGGACAGGGCCTACGAGCAGTACTTC
TRBD1,NA,TRBV11-3,TRBJ2-1,CASSPGQVGMTPSYNEQFF,TGTGCCAGCAGCCCGGGACAGGTGGGGATGACCCCCTCCTACAATGAGCAGTTCTTC
NA,NA,TRBV9,TRBJ1-2,CASSVGQGHYGYTF,TGTGCCAGCAGCGTAGGGCAGGGGCACTATGGCTACACCTTC
NA,NA,TRBV5-1,TRBJ1-1,CASSPGRGRTEAFF,TGCGCCAGCAGTCCCGGTCGTGGTCGTACTGAAGCTTTCTTT
TRBD2,NA,TRBV5-4,TRBJ2-5,CASSRPGLAGVGQYF,TGTGCCAGCAGCAGGCCGGGACTAGCGGGAGTCGGCCAGTACTTC
NA,NA,TRBV27,TRBJ1-5,CASSFRETSQPQHF,TGTGCCAGCAGTTTCCGGGAAACAAGTCAGCCCCAGCATTTT
NA,NA,TRBV5-1,TRBJ2-1,CASSSPRPALYNEQFF,TGCGCCAGCAGCTCGCCGCGCCCTGCCCTTTACAATGAGCAGTTCTTC
NA,once,TRBV7-2,TRBJ2-7,CAVWRSSYEQYF,TGTGCAGTATGGAGAAGCTCCTACGAGCAGTACTTC
NA,NA,TRBV30,TRBJ1-6,CAWSPGSSYSSPLHF,TGTGCCTGGAGCCCGGGGAGCTCCTATAGTTCACCCCTCCACTTT
NA,NA,TRBV6-6,TRBJ2-7,CASSYSSGRFYYEQYF,TGTGCCAGCAGTTACTCGTCAGGTCGATTTTACTACGAGCAGTACTTC
NA,NA,TRBV7-8,TRBJ2-7,CASSSPQGRYEQYF,TGTGCCAGCAGTTCCCCCCAGGGGCGCTACGAGCAGTACTTC
TRBD1,NA,TRBV6-5,TRBJ2-7,CASSLRDRQFYEQYF,TGTGCCAGCAGTCTCCGGGACAGGCAGTTCTACGAGCAGTACTTC
NA,NA,TRBV9,TRBJ2-7,CASSVVAGTYEQYF,TGTGCCAGCAGCGTAGTGGCGGGGACCTACGAGCAGTACTTC